A selection of T cell receptor beta chains follows, all from one sample in a study of blood T cell repertoires in COVID-19. Some clones are missing from TCRdb's copy, which holds only in-frame ones; the method was immunoSEQ multiplex PCR. There are approximately 260,000 clones in the sample; around 91% occur only once, and roughly 2% lies in the top ten. Sequenced material: peripheral blood. Source of these receptors: a woman between 55 and 75 years old with COVID-19, enrolled during active disease. CDR3s include the opening cysteine and the closing phenylalanine or tryptophan. D genes are given only for firm matches. Only some rows state a clone size, as once, few, many or a class for expanded clones.

J	V	size	D	DNA	CDR3
TRBJ1-2	TRBV9	-	-	TGTGCCAGCAGCGTAGGGGCAGATCCCCTATATGGCTACACCTTC	CASSVGADPLYGYTF
TRBJ2-2	TRBV5-1	-	TRBD2	TGCGCCAGTTCTAGCGGGGGGGCCCAGGAGGAGCTGTTTTTT	CASSSGGAQEELFF
TRBJ1-1	TRBV7-3	few	-	TGTGCCAGCAGCTTTGGCGGCAACACTGAAGCTTTCTTT	CASSFGGNTEAFF
TRBJ1-5	TRBV6-5	once	-	TGTGCCAGCAGTTCGGATCCAGGGTCGGATCAGCCCCAGCATTTT	CASSSDPGSDQPQHF
TRBJ1-1	TRBV9	-	-	TGTGCCAGCAACCTCTTCGGGGGGACTGAAGCTTTCTTT	CASNLFGGTEAFF
TRBJ1-1	TRBV4-1	-	-	TGCGCCAGCAGCCAAGGGAGGATCGGGGGGCCGGGCACTGAAGCTTTCTTT	CASSQGRIGGPGTEAFF
TRBJ1-2	TRBV29-1	few	TRBD1	TGCAGCGTTGAAGATAGGACAGGGGGCCGCGGCTACACCTTC	CSVEDRTGGRGYTF
TRBJ2-2	TRBV5-5	once	TRBD1	TGTGCCAGCAGCTTTATAGGGGGCGCGGGGGAGCTGTTTTTT	CASSFIGGAGELFF
TRBJ1-4	TRBV19	-	-	TGTGCCATACAGGACAGAACTAATGAAAAACTGTTTTTT	CAIQDRTNEKLFF
TRBJ1-2	TRBV7-2	-	TRBD1	TGTGCCAGCAGCTTAGCGGGACAGGGAAACTATGGCTACACCTTC	CASSLAGQGNYGYTF
TRBJ1-1	TRBV5-1	-	TRBD1	TGCGCCAGCAGCCCGGTAAGGGGGCCTCCGGGCACTGAAGCTTTCTTT	CASSPVRGPPGTEAFF
TRBJ1-5	TRBV5-6	few	TRBD1	TGTGCCAGCAGCTTGGGGACAGGGGAGGCGCCCCAGCATTTT	CASSLGTGEAPQHF
TRBJ1-1	TRBV5-1	-	-	TGCGCCAGCAGCTTGAATTCCGGGGGCACTGAAGCTTTCTTT	CASSLNSGGTEAFF
TRBJ2-3	TRBV7-7	once	-	TGTGCTAGCAGCTTAGACCCCGGGCGATCGAGGGCAGATACGCAGTATTTT	CASSLDPGRSRADTQYF
TRBJ2-2	TRBV10-3	-	-	TGTGCCATCACTCGGAGGGACACCGGGGAGCTGTTTTTT	CAITRRDTGELFF
TRBJ2-2	TRBV5-5	-	TRBD2	TGTGCCAGCAGCTGGGAGGGCCCTAACACCGGGGAGCTGTTTTTT	CASSWEGPNTGELFF
TRBJ1-4	TRBV6-4	-	-	TGTGCCAGCAGTGACGGGGCAGGGGTTGAGGAAAAACTGTTTTTT	CASSDGAGVEEKLFF
TRBJ1-4	TRBV19	-	TRBD1	TGTGCCAGTAGTAACAGGGGCCCCTTTGGTGAAAAACTGTTTTTT	CASSNRGPFGEKLFF
TRBJ1-2	TRBV5-1	-	-	TGCGCCAGCAGCTTGTCCCGACAGGCCCATGGCTACACCTTC	CASSLSRQAHGYTF
TRBJ1-2	TRBV2	-	-	TGTGCCAGCGTGGGCGGGGGGTCTTATGGCTACACCTTC	CASVGGGSYGYTF
TRBJ2-7	TRBV3-1/TRBV3-2	-	-	TGTGCCAGCAGCCAAGAAACATTTCCCTTCTACGAGCAGTACTTC	CASSQETFPFYEQYF
TRBJ1-2	TRBV5-8	-	-	TGTGCCAGCAGCTTCTTCCAGGGAAGTAAGGGCTACACCTTC	CASSFFQGSKGYTF
TRBJ1-1	TRBV5-6	once	-	TGTGCCAGCAGCTTAACGAGGCTGAACACTGAAGCTTTCTTT	CASSLTRLNTEAFF
TRBJ1-6	TRBV6-5	-	-	TGTGCCAGCAGTTACTCACCCCGGCAGGATTCACCCCTCCACTTT	CASSYSPRQDSPLHF
TRBJ2-5	TRBV19	-	-	TGTGCCAGTAGTATAGACAGGGGCCCAAAAGAGACCCAGTACTTC	CASSIDRGPKETQYF
TRBJ1-2	TRBV30	once	TRBD1	TGTGCCTGGAGGTCCCTCGGGACAGGGACCATTAACTATGGCTACACCTTC	CAWRSLGTGTINYGYTF